Listed below are T cell receptor beta chains from one sample, sequenced in a study of T cell repertoires in cytomegalovirus infection. TCRdb called the reads again in MiXCR, with one record for every CDR3 protein. The sample lists roughly 100,000 distinct CDR3 sequences, 16% occurring once. Sequencing was performed on PBMCs. These receptors were collected from a human donor in good health (CMV status not recorded). Some clones in this sample may be carry-over from other donors' samples. CDR3s include the opening cysteine and the closing phenylalanine or tryptophan. D genes are given only for firm matches. Not all rows give a size; the values are once, few, many and, for expanded clones, a class.

cdr3_aa cdr3_nt v_call clone_size j_call d_call
CASSFRTAMNTEAFF TGTGCCAGCAGCTTCCGGACCGCGATGAACACTGAAGCTTTCTTT TRBV7-9 many TRBJ1-1 .
CASSLRRGGYEQYF TGTGCCAGCAGCTTAAGGCGGGGGGGATACGAGCAGTACTTC TRBV7-2 many TRBJ2-7 TRBD2
CASSYSHRDGSWDQPQHF TGTGCCAGCAGTTACTCCCATCGGGACGGATCTTGGGATCAGCCCCAGCATTTT TRBV6-2/TRBV6-3 many TRBJ1-5 .
CASSLDGVRGGGTDTQYF TGTGCCAGCAGCTTAGACGGTGTACGCGGGGGGGGCACAGATACGCAGTATTTT TRBV7-2 many TRBJ2-3 TRBD2
CASSSLRDSYNYGYTF TGTGCCAGCAGCTCCCTACGGGACAGCTATAACTATGGCTACACCTTC TRBV7-8 many TRBJ1-2 TRBD1
CASSSGMGHRGSTDTQYF TGTGCCAGCAGTTCCGGAATGGGACACCGTGGGAGCACAGATACGCAGTATTTT TRBV27 many TRBJ2-3 .
CASSLNGGTDTQYF TGTGCCAGCAGCTTAAACGGGGGCACAGATACGCAGTATTTT TRBV7-3 . TRBJ2-3 .
CASSSRGITQYF TGTGCCAGCAGCTCGAGGGGGATTACGCAGTATTTT TRBV7-2 many TRBJ2-3 .
CASSSDIHGYTF TGTGCCAGCAGCTCCGACATACATGGCTACACCTTC TRBV7-9 . TRBJ1-2 .
CASSFQLIGTDTQYF TGTGCCAGCAGCTTCCAGCTAATTGGGACAGATACGCAGTATTTT TRBV7-2 . TRBJ2-3 .
CASSFQGTGLNSPLHF TGTGCCAGCAGCTTTCAAGGGACAGGTCTTAATTCACCCCTCCACTTT TRBV7-8 many TRBJ1-6 TRBD1
CASGLRVFRTEAFF TGTGCCAGCGGACTCAGGGTTTTTCGCACTGAAGCTTTCTTT TRBV7-2 many TRBJ1-1 .
CASSSPLVGGEQFF TGTGCCAGCAGCTCCCCACTCGTTGGGGGTGAGCAGTTCTTC TRBV7-3 many TRBJ2-1 .
CSARSSGGADTQYF TGCAGTGCTAGATCTAGCGGGGGTGCAGATACGCAGTATTTT TRBV20-1 . TRBJ2-3 TRBD2
CASSFPGGSWNTEAFF TGTGCCAGCAGCTTTCCAGGGGGCTCGTGGAACACTGAAGCTTTCTTT TRBV7-2 many TRBJ1-1 TRBD1
CASSRDTYEQYF TGTGCCAGCAGCCGAGACACCTACGAGCAGTACTTC TRBV7-8 many TRBJ2-7 .
CASSLELRGDEQFF TGTGCCAGTAGTCTCGAGCTGCGGGGAGATGAGCAGTTCTTC TRBV19 once TRBJ2-1 .
CASSRGRTPGQAGYGYTF TGTGCCAGCAGCAGAGGAAGGACACCGGGACAGGCGGGGTATGGCTACACCTTC TRBV4-2 many TRBJ1-2 TRBD1
CASSSVGGVEQFF TGTGCCAGCAGCTCAGTGGGTGGGGTGGAGCAGTTCTTC TRBV11-3 . TRBJ2-1 .
CASSRLAGMQSYEQYF TGTGCCAGCTCAAGACTAGCGGGCATGCAATCCTACGAGCAGTACTTC TRBV18 . TRBJ2-7 TRBD2
CASSQRSQGTYEQYF TGTGCCAGCAGCCAAAGGTCCCAGGGGACCTACGAGCAGTACTTC TRBV3-1 few TRBJ2-7 .
CASSLITAGPQETQYF TGTGCCAGCAGTTTAATAACAGCGGGGCCACAAGAGACCCAGTACTTC TRBV28 few TRBJ2-5 TRBD2
CASSTKGRDYEQYF TGTGCCAGTAGCACGAAGGGACGGGACTACGAGCAGTACTTC TRBV19 few TRBJ2-7 .
CASSPRVVASASTDTQYF TGTGCCAGCAGCCCAAGGGTTGTGGCCTCTGCTAGCACAGATACGCAGTATTTT TRBV5-6 . TRBJ2-3 .
CASSEFGSGNTIYF TGTGCCAGCAGTGAATTCGGCAGTGGAAACACCATATATTTT TRBV6-1 many TRBJ1-3 .
CASSRNGGGFGELFF TGTGCCAGCAGCAGAAACGGGGGGGGCTTCGGGGAGCTGTTTTTT TRBV7-2 many TRBJ2-2 TRBD2
CASSLVERSEAFF TGTGCCAGCAGCTTAGTAGAGAGGTCTGAAGCTTTCTTT TRBV11-2 many TRBJ1-1 .
CASSLDLDYEQYF TGTGCCAGCAGCTTGGACCTCGACTACGAGCAGTACTTC TRBV5-5 . TRBJ2-7 .
CASSFGTGNTIYF TGTGCCAGCAGCTTCGGCACTGGAAACACCATATATTTT TRBV7-2 many TRBJ1-3 .
CASSAGGFFTEAFF TGTGCCAGCAGTGCAGGGGGGTTTTTCACTGAAGCTTTCTTT TRBV12-3/TRBV12-4 . TRBJ1-1 TRBD1
CASSGTWVEQYF TGTGCCAGCAGCGGGACTTGGGTTGAGCAGTACTTC TRBV2 many TRBJ2-7 .
CACSRGGPQETQYF TGTGCCTGCTCCCGCGGGGGACCCCAAGAGACCCAGTACTTC TRBV30 many TRBJ2-5 TRBD2
CAGGTAYNEQFF TGTGCCGGCGGGACAGCCTACAATGAGCAGTTCTTC TRBV28 . TRBJ2-1 .
CASSPFAGRGYNSPLHF TGTGCCAGCAGCCCCTTTGCGGGAAGGGGTTATAATTCACCCCTCCACTTT TRBV7-2 many TRBJ1-6 .
CASSSQTGRDTEAFF TGTGCCAGCAGCTCTCAGACAGGGAGGGACACTGAAGCTTTCTTT TRBV7-9 many TRBJ1-1 TRBD1
CASSLERGRTRTDTQYF TGTGCCAGCAGCTTAGAACGGGGACGCACTCGCACAGATACGCAGTATTTT TRBV7-2 many TRBJ2-3 .
CASSFLSPIGGEQFF TGTGCCAGCAGTTTTCTAAGTCCCATCGGCGGTGAGCAGTTCTTC TRBV6-2/TRBV6-3 few TRBJ2-1 .
CASSRGSGNTIYF TGCGCCAGCAGCCGAGGCTCTGGAAACACCATATATTTT TRBV4-1 . TRBJ1-3 .
CASSVGASGGYEQYF TGTGCCAGCAGCGTAGGAGCTAGCGGAGGCTACGAGCAGTACTTC TRBV9 . TRBJ2-7 TRBD2
CASSQDSRGRNTIYF TGCGCCAGCAGCCAAGATAGTCGGGGTAGAAACACCATATATTTT TRBV4-1 . TRBJ1-3 .
CASSNYGRGRGTNEKLFF TGTGCCAGCAGCAATTATGGGAGGGGCAGAGGAACTAATGAAAAACTGTTTTTT TRBV28 . TRBJ1-4 .
CASSLTQGADTQYF TGTGCCAGCAGCTTAACTCAGGGGGCAGATACGCAGTATTTT TRBV7-3 few TRBJ2-3 TRBD1